This T cell receptor (beta chain) was sequenced in a study of blood T cell repertoires in COVID-19. Study-level background: Both acute and convalescent COVID-19 samples were obtained from the United States, Italy and Spain. Sources were T cells, B-cell-depleted T cells, or PBMCs; the material itself was cDNA or gDNA.

Germline CDR1 is LNHNV and CDR2 is YYDKDF (reference sequence). The CDR3 is 13 amino acids. Trimming removed 0 bases from V and 8 bases from J, with 8 bases in between. Measured with immunoSEQ multiplex PCR; TCRdb has only the in-frame clones, and not every one. Of roughly 250,000 clones listed, less than 90% were seen once; the top ten hold about 4.1%. Input material: peripheral blood. The V gene is TRBV15, the J gene TRBJ2-1; weak D call: TRBD1 (5 bases). The clonotype comes from a man aged 55 to 70 who had recovered from COVID-19. The CDR3 region has the DNA TGTGCCACCAGCAGAGATCAAGGGGATGAGCAGTTCTTC. As protein: CATSRDQGDEQFF.